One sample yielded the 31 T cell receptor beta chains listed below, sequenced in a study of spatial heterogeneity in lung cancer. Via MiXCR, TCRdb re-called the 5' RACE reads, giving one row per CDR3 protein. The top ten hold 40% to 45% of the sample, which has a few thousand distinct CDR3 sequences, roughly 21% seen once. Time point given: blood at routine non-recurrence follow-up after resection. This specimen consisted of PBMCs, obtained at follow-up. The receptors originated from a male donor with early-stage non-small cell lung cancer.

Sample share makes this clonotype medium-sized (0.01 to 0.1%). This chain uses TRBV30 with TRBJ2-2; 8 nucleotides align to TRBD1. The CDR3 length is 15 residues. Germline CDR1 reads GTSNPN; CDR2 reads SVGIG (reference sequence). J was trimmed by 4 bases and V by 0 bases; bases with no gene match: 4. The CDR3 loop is CAWSVQGAITGELFF. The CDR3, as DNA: TGTGCCTGGAGTGTCCAGGGGGCGATCACCGGGGAGCTGTTTTTT.

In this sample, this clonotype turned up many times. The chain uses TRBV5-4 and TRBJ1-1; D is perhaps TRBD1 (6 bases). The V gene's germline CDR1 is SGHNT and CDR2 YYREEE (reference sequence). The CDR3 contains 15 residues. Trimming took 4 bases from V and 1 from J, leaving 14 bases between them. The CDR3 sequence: CASSLVGGPNTEAFF. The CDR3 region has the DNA TGTGCCAGCAGCCTGGTAGGGGGGCCGAACACTGAAGCTTTCTTT.

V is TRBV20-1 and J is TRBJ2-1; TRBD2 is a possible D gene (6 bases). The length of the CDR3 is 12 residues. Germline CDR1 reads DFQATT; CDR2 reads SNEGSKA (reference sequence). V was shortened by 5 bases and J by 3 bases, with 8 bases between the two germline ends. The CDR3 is CSAGGSYNEQFF. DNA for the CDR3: TGCAGTGCTGGGGGGAGCTACAATGAGCAGTTCTTC.

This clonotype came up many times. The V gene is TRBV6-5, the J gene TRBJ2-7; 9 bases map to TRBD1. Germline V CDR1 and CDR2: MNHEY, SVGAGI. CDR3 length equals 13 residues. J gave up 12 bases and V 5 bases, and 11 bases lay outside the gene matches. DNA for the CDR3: TGTGCCAGCAGTCCCGCCCCGGGACAGGGAACGTACTTC. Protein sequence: CASSPAPGQGTYF.

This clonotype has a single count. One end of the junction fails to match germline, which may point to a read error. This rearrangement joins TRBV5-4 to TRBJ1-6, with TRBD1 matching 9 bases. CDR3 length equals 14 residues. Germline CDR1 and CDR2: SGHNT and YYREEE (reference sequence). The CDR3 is CASSQDRGDSTIYF. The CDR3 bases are TGTGCCAGCAGCCAAGACAGGGGGGATTCAACCATCTACTTT.

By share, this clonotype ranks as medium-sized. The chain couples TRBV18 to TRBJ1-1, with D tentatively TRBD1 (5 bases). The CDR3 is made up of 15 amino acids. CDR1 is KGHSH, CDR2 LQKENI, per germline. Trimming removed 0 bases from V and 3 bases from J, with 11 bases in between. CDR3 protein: CASSPPWGGDTEAFF. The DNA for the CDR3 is TGTGCCAGCTCACCACCGTGGGGGGGTGACACTGAAGCTTTCTTT.

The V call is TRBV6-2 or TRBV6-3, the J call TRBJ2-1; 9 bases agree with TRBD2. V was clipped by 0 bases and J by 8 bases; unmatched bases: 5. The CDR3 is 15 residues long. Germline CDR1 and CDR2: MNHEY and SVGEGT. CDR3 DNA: TGTGCCAGCAGTTACTCGCTAGCGGGGCTGGATGAGCAGTTCTTC. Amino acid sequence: CASSYSLAGLDEQFF.

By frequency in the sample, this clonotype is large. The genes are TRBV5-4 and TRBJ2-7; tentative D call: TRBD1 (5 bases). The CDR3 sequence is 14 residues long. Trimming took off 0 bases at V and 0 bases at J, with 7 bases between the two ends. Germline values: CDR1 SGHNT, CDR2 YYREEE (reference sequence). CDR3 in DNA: TGTGCCAGCAGCTTGGGCGACAGCTCCTACGAGCAGTACTTC. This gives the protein CASSLGDSSYEQYF.

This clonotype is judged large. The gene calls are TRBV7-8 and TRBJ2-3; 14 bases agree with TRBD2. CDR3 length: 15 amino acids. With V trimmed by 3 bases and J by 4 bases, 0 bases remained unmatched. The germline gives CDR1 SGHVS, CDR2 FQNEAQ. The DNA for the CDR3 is TGTGCCAGCAGCTTGACTAGCGGGAGGGCAGATACGCAGTATTTT. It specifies CASSLTSGRADTQYF.

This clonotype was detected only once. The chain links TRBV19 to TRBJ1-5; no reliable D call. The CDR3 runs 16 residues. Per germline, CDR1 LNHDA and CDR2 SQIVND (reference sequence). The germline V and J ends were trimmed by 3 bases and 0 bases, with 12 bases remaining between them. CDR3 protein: CASSMVAGISNQPQHF. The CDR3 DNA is TGTGCCAGTAGTATGGTCGCCGGGATTAGCAATCAGCCCCAGCATTTT.

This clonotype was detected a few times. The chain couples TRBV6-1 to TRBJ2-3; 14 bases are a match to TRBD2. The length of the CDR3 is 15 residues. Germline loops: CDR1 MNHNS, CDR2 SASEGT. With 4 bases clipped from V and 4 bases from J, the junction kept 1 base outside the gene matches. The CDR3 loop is CASSGLAGGPDTQYF. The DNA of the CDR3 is TGTGCCAGCAGTGGACTAGCGGGGGGGCCAGATACGCAGTATTTT.

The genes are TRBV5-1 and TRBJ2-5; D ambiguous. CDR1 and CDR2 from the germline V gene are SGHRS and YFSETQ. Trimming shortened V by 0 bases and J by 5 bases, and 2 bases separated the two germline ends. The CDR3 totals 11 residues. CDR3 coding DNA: TGCGCCAGCAGCTTGGACGAGACCCAGTACTTC. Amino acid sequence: CASSLDETQYF.

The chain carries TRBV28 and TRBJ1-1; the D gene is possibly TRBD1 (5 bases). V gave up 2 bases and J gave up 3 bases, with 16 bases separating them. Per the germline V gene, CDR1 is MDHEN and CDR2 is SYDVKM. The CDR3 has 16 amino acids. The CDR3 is CASSLREAIGDTEAFF. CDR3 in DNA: TGTGCCAGCAGTTTAAGAGAGGCGATAGGGGACACTGAAGCTTTCTTT.

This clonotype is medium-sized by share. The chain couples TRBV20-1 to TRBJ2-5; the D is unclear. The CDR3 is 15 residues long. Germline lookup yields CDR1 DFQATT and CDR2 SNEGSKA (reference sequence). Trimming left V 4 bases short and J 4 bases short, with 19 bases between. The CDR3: CSAKLGTLPRETQYF. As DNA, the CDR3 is TGCAGTGCTAAGTTAGGAACGCTTCCTCGAGAGACCCAGTACTTC.

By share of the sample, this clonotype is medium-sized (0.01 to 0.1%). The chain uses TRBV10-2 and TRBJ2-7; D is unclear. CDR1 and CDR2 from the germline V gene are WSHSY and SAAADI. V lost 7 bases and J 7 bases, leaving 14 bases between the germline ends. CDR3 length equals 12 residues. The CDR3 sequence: CASTSPGREQYF. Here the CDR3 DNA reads TGCGCCAGCACGAGCCCGGGTAGGGAGCAGTACTTC.

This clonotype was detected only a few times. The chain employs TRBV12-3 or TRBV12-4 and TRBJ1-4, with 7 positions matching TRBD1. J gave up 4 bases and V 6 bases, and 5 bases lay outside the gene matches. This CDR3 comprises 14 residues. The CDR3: CASSLGTDNEKLFF. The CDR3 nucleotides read TGTGCCAGCAGCCTTGGGACAGATAATGAAAAACTGTTTTTT.

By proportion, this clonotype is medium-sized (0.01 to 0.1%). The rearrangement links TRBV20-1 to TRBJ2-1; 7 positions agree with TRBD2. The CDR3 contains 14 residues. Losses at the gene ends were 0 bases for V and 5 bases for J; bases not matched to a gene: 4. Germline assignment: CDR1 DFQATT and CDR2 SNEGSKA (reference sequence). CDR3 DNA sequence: TGCAGTGCTAGAGATCGGGGGACTAACAATGAGCAGTTCTTC. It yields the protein CSARDRGTNNEQFF.

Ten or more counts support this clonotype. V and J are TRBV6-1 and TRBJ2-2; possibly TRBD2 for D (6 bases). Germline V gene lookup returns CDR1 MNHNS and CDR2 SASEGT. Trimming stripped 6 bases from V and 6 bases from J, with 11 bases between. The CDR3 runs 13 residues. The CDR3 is CASREREAGELFF. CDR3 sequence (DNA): TGTGCCAGCAGGGAAAGGGAGGCCGGGGAGCTGTTTTTT.

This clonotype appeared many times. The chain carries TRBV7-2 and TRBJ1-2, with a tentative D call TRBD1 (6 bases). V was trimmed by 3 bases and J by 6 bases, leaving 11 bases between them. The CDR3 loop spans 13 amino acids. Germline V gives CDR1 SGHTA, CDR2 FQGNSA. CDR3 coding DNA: TGTGCCAGCAGCTTTCGAACAGGGAATGGCTACACCTTC. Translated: CASSFRTGNGYTF.

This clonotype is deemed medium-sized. CDR3 in DNA: TGTGCCAGCAGCTTACTAGGTTTGGGTCAATTCTTC. It specifies CASSLLGLGQFF. V and J are TRBV7-2 and TRBJ2-1; the D is unclear. V dropped 2 bases and J dropped 16 bases, with 15 bases sitting between them. Germline CDR1 SGHTA, CDR2 FQGNSA. CDR3 size: 12 residues.

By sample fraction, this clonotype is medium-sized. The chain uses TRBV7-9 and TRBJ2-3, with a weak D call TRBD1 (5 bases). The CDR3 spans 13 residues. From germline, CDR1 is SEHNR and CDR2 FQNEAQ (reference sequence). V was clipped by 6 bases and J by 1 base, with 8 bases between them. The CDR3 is CASRGQGTDTQYF. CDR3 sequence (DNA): TGTGCCAGCAGGGGGCAAGGCACAGATACGCAGTATTTT.

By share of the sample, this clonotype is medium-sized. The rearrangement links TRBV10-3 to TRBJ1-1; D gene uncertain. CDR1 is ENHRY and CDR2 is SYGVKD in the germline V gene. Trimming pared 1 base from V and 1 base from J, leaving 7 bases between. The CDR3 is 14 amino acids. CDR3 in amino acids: CAISELIGNTEAFF. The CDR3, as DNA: TGTGCCATCAGTGAGTTGATCGGGAACACTGAAGCTTTCTTT.

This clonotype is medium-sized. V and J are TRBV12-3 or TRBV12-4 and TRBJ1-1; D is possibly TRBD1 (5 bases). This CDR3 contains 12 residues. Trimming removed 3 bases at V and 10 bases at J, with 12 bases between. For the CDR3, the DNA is TGTGCCAGCAGTTTTGGGGGACGGGGAGCTTTCTTT. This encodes CASSFGGRGAFF.

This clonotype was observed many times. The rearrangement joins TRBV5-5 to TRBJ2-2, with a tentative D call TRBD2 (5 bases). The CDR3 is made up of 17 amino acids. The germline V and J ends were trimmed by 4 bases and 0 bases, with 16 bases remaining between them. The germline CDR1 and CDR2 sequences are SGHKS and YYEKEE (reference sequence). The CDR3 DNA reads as TGTGCCAGCAGCGACCCGGAGGACCCCACGAACACCGGGGAGCTGTTTTTT. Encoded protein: CASSDPEDPTNTGELFF.

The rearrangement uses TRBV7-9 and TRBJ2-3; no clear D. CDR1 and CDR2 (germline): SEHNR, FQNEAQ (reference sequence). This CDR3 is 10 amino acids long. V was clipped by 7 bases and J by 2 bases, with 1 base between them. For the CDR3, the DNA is TGTGCCAGCAACACAGATACGCAGTATTTT. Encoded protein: CASNTDTQYF.

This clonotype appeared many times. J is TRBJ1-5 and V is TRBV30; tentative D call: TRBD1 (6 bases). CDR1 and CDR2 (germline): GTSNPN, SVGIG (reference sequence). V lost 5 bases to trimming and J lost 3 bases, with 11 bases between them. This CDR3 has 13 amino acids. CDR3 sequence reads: CAWGTLLNQPQHF. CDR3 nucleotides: TGTGCCTGGGGGACACTCCTCAATCAGCCCCAGCATTTT.

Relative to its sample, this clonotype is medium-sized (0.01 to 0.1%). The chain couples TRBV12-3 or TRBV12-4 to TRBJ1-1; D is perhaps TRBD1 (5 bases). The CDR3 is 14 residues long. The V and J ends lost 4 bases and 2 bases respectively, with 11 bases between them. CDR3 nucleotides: TGTGCCAGCAGTTGGGGACGATTTAACACTGAAGCTTTCTTT. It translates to CASSWGRFNTEAFF.

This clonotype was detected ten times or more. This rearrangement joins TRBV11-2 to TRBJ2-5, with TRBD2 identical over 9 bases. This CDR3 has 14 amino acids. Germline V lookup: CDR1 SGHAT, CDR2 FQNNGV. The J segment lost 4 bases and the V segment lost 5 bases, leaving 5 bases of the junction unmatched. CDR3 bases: TGTGCCAGCAGCCCTCTAGCGGGAACAGAGACCCAGTACTTC. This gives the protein CASSPLAGTETQYF. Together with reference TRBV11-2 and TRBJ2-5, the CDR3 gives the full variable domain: EAGVAQSPRYKIIEKRQSVAFWCNPISGHATLYWYQQILGQGPKLLIQFQNNGVVDDSQLPKDRFSAERLKGVDSTLKIQPAKLEDSAVYLCASSPLAGTETQYFGPGTRLLVL.

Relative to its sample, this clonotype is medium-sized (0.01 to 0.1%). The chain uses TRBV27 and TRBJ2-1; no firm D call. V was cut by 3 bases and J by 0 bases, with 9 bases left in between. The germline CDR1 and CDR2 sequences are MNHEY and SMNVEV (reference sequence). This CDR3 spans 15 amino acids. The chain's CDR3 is CASSFFPTSYNEQFF. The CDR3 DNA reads TGTGCCAGCAGTTTCTTCCCTACCTCCTACAATGAGCAGTTCTTC.

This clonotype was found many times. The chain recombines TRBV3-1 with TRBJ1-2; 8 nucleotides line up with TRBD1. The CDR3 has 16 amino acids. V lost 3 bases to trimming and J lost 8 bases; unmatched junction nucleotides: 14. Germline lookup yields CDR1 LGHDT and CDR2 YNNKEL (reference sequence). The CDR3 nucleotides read TGTGCCAGCAGCCAGGACTCCGGGACAGGAGCCGGGGGCTACACCTTC. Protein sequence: CASSQDSGTGAGGYTF.

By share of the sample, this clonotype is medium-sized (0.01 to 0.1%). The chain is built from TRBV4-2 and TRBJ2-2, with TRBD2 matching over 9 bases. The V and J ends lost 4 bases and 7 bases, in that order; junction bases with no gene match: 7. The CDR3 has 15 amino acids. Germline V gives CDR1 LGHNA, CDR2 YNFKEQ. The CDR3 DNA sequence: TGTGCCAGCAGCCTCCCGGGACTAGCAGGCGGGGAGCTGTTTTTT. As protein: CASSLPGLAGGELFF.